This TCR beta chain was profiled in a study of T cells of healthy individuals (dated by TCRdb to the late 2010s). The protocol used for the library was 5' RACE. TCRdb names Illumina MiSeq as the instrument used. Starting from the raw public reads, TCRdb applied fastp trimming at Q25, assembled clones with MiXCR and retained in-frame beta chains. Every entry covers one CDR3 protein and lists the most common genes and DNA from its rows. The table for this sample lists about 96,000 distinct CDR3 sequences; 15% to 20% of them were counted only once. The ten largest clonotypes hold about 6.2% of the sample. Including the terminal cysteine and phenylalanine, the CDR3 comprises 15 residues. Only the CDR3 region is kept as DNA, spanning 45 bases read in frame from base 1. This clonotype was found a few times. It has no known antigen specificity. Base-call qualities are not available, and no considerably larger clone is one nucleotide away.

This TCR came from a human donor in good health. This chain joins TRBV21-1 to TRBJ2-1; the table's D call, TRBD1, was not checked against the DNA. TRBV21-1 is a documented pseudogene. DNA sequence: TGTGCCAGCAGCAAAGCCGGACATCCCTACAATGAGCAGTTCTTC. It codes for CASSKAGHPYNEQFF.